In this sample, the clone carrying this T cell receptor (beta chain) turned up once. This sample stems from a study of control samples from healthy donors and cancer patients. Produced via immunoSEQ multiplex PCR; TCRdb's table is partial and in-frame only. Of 60,000 to 95,000 clones in the sample, 84% were seen once. Germline CDR1 and CDR2: SGHAT and FQDESV (reference sequence). With V trimmed by 0 bases and J by 5 bases, 6 bases remained unmatched. The CDR3 covers 16 residues. The J gene is TRBJ2-2, the V gene TRBV11-1; 7 nucleotides align to TRBD2. This TCR derives from a man aged 50 to 59 in good health. Sequencing used blood. CDR3 sequence reads: CASSLAPGLVTGELFF. DNA for the CDR3: TGTGCCAGCAGCTTAGCCCCAGGACTAGTAACCGGGGAGCTGTTTTTT.